These T cell receptor beta chains were read from a single sample in a study of blood T cell repertoires in COVID-19. Only in-frame clones appear in the TCRdb table, and some are missing; sequencing was by immunoSEQ multiplex PCR. The repertoire has about 270,000 clones, over 75% of them found once; the top ten carry approximately 8.6%. Sequencing was performed on PBMCs or T cells enriched from blood (not recorded which). All receptors derive from a woman aged 45-65 years with acute COVID-19. Each CDR3 is given with its conserved first and last residue. The order of the fields is V gene, J gene, clone size, D gene, CDR3 DNA, CDR3 protein. The D gene is left open where the match is weak. Part of the rows lack a size; the others show once, few, many or a class for expanded clones.

TRBV30,TRBJ1-1,NA,NA,TGTGCCTGGATCGGCCTGGATCTGGGGGGTGAAGCTTTCTTT,CAWIGLDLGGEAFF
TRBV12-3/TRBV12-4,TRBJ1-3,NA,NA,TGTGCCAGCACCTTCTCTGGAAACACCATATATTTT,CASTFSGNTIYF
TRBV28,TRBJ1-5,NA,TRBD1,TGTGCCACCAGGGGGCAGTTTCAGCCCCAGCATTTT,CATRGQFQPQHF
TRBV7-2,TRBJ2-5,NA,TRBD2,TGTGCCAGCAGCCTTACCGGACTAGCGGGGCGAGAGACCCAGTACTTC,CASSLTGLAGRETQYF
TRBV6-2/TRBV6-3,TRBJ2-1,NA,NA,TGTGCCAGCAGTCCCCTCACAGGAGCCTACAATGAGCAGTTCTTC,CASSPLTGAYNEQFF
TRBV30,TRBJ1-5,NA,TRBD1,TGTGCCTGGAGTGTGGACAGGGGAGATCAGCCCCAGCATTTT,CAWSVDRGDQPQHF
TRBV30,TRBJ1-2,NA,NA,TGTGCCTGGAGGGCAGGGCTAGGTGAAATGAGATATGGCTACACCTTC,CAWRAGLGEMRYGYTF
TRBV7-2,TRBJ2-7,NA,NA,TGTGCCAGCGGACATACCCTTAACGAGCAGTACTTC,CASGHTLNEQYF
TRBV7-8,TRBJ1-1,NA,NA,TGTGCCAGCTCCCCGCTCTCAGTGATGAACACTGAAGCTTTCTTT,CASSPLSVMNTEAFF
TRBV6-2/TRBV6-3,TRBJ1-1,NA,NA,TGTGCCAGCAGTTATACGGTCGTGAACACTGAAGCTTTCTTT,CASSYTVVNTEAFF
TRBV10-3,TRBJ1-1,NA,NA,TGTGCCATCAGTGAGCGCTCTATGAACACTGAAGCTTTCTTT,CAISERSMNTEAFF
TRBV29-1,TRBJ2-7,NA,TRBD1,TGCAGCGTTGAAATGCACGCGGCAGGGGGCCTGAACGAGCAGTACTTC,CSVEMHAAGGLNEQYF
TRBV19,TRBJ2-1,NA,TRBD2,TGTGCCAGTAGTATCCCCCAAGCGGGGGGGAACAATGAGCAGTTCTTC,CASSIPQAGGNNEQFF
TRBV7-9,TRBJ2-5,NA,NA,TGTGCCAGCAGCTTCCGGGAACCGGAGACCCAGTACTTC,CASSFREPETQYF
TRBV9,TRBJ1-2,few,NA,TGTGCCAGCAGCTGGGGAGAGAGGAACTATGGCTACACCTTC,CASSWGERNYGYTF
TRBV4-2,TRBJ1-1,NA,TRBD1,TGTGCCAGCACCCTGGACAGGGGCACTGAAGCTTTCTTT,CASTLDRGTEAFF
TRBV5-1,TRBJ1-3,NA,NA,TGCGCCAGCAGCTTGGAAGGGGTGGGCGCTGGAAACACCATATATTTT,CASSLEGVGAGNTIYF
TRBV3-1/TRBV3-2,TRBJ1-1,NA,NA,TGTGCCAGCAGCCAAGGCTATAGGGGGGGGAACACTGAAGCTTTCTTT,CASSQGYRGGNTEAFF
TRBV7-2,TRBJ1-1,NA,NA,TGTGCCAGCAGCTCAATGAACACTGAAGCTTTCTTT,CASSSMNTEAFF
TRBV3-1/TRBV3-2,TRBJ1-5,NA,NA,TGTGCCAGCAGCCAAGGAGGGAATCAGCCCCAGCATTTT,CASSQGGNQPQHF
TRBV7-2,TRBJ1-1,NA,NA,TGTGCCAGCAGCATTCCGGGACTCAACACTGAAGCTTTCTTT,CASSIPGLNTEAFF
TRBV6-5,TRBJ2-1,NA,NA,TGTGCCAGCACCCCTGGGGGGAATGAGCAGTTCTTC,CASTPGGNEQFF
TRBV15,TRBJ1-1,NA,TRBD1,TGTGCCACCAGCACGGGACAGGGAGGCACTGAAGCTTTCTTT,CATSTGQGGTEAFF
TRBV30,TRBJ1-1,NA,TRBD1,TGTGCCTGGAGTGTACAGGGGCGGAGTGAAGCTTTCTTT,CAWSVQGRSEAFF
TRBV30,TRBJ1-5,NA,NA,TGTGCCTGGAGTCCGGCGGGGCATCGCAATCAGCCCCAGCATTTT,CAWSPAGHRNQPQHF
TRBV6-1,TRBJ2-1,NA,TRBD2,TGTGCCAGCAGTGATAATCTAGCGGGAGTATACAATGAGCAGTTCTTC,CASSDNLAGVYNEQFF
TRBV29-1,TRBJ1-3,NA,NA,TGCAGCGCCATGGGCGGAAACACCATATATTTT,CSAMGGNTIYF